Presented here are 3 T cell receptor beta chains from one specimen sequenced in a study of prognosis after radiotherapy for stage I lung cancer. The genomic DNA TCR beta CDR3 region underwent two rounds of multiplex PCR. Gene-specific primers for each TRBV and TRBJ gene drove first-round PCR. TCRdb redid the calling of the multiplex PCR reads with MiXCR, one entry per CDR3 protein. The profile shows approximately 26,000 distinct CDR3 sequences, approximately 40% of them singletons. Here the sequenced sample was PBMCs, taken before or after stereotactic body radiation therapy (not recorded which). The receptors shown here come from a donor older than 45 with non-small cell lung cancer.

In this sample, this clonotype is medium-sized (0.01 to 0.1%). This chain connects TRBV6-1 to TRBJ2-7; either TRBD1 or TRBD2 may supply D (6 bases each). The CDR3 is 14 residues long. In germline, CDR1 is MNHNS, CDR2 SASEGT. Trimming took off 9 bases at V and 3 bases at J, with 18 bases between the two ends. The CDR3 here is CASGGAGVGYEQYF. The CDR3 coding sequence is TGTGCCAGTGGCGGGGCAGGGGTGGGCTACGAGCAGTACTTC.

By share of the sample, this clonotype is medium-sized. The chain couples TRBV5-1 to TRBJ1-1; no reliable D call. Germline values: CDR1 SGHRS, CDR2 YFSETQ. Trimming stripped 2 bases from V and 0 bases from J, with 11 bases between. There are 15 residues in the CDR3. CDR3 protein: CASSLQMTMNTEAFF. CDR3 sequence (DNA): TGCGCCAGCAGCTTACAGATGACAATGAACACTGAAGCTTTCTTT. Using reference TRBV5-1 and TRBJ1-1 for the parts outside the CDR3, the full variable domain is KAGVTQTPRYLIKTRGQQVTLSCSPISGHRSVSWYQQTPGQGLQFLFEYFSETQRNKGNFPGRFSGRQFSNSRSEMNVSTLELGDSALYLCASSLQMTMNTEAFFGQGTRLTVV.

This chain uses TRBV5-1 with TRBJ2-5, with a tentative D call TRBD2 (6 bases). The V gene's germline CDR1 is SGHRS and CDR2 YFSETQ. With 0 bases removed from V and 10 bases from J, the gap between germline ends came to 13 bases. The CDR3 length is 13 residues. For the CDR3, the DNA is TGCGCCAGCAGCTTGGATTTGGAGGGTGTCCAGTACTTC. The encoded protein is CASSLDLEGVQYF.